The 32 T cell receptor beta chains below come from one sample, sequenced in a study of cytomegalovirus exposure and HLA in healthy donors. The PCR was carried out with 60 Vbeta primers and 13 Jbeta primers. The assay was immunoSEQ multiplex PCR, and TCRdb's table has in-frame clones only and misses some. The repertoire holds some 50,000 clones, roughly 72% seen once, with under 25% in the top ten. The material sequenced was PBMCs. Every receptor here comes from a woman aged 45 to 65 in good health and CMV-seropositive.

CDR3 bases: TGTGCCAGCAGTTACTTGAGTCGCGGGGACTACGAGCAGTACTTC. Amino acids: CASSYLSRGDYEQYF. The chain combines TRBV6-5 with TRBJ2-7, with D maybe TRBD2 (6 bases). The CDR3 loop spans 15 amino acids. The germline V gene has CDR1 MNHEY and CDR2 SVGAGI. Trimming took 1 base from V and 3 from J, leaving 13 bases between them.

In this sample, this clone turned up a few times. The rearrangement links TRBV4-3 to TRBJ2-2, with TRBD2 matching 8 bases. V shed 0 bases, J shed 3 bases, and the junction held 6 bases outside the gene matches. The CDR3 consists of 17 residues. Per germline, CDR1 LGHNA and CDR2 YSLEER. CDR3 nucleotide sequence: TGCGCCAGCAGCCAAGATCCCCCGGGGGGGGACACCGGGGAGCTGTTTTTT. This codes for CASSQDPPGGDTGELFF.

This clone was observed a handful of times. The V and J genes are TRBV4-3 and TRBJ1-6, with D possibly being TRBD1 (6 bases). Germline V gene lookup returns CDR1 LGHNA and CDR2 YSLEER. Between the trimmed V and J ends, which lost 3 bases and 0 bases, there was a span of 12 bases. This CDR3 has 17 amino acids. The CDR3 spells CASSQDSLGSYNSPLHF. As DNA, the CDR3 is TGCGCCAGCAGCCAGGACAGCCTGGGCTCCTATAATTCACCCCTCCACTTT.

This clone has more than one count but fewer than ten. The genes are TRBV7-6 and TRBJ2-3; weak D call: TRBD2 (5 bases). Trimming shortened V by 5 bases and J by 2 bases, and 17 bases separated the two germline ends. The CDR3 is made up of 16 amino acids. Per germline, CDR1 SGHVS and CDR2 FNYEAQ. CDR3 nucleotides: TGTGCCAGCAGCCCCCAACCGAGCGGAGCCACAGATACGCAGTATTTT. Protein sequence: CASSPQPSGATDTQYF.

This clone was observed a handful of times. The chain carries TRBV19 and TRBJ1-2, with a weak D call TRBD1 (5 bases). V was shortened by 1 base and J by 6 bases, with 27 bases between the two germline ends. Germline CDR1 LNHDA, CDR2 SQIVND (reference sequence). The CDR3 is 19 residues long. The CDR3 sequence: CASSIGAMGRVEEKNGYTF. DNA of the CDR3: TGTGCCAGTAGTATAGGGGCCATGGGCAGGGTAGAGGAAAAGAATGGCTACACCTTC.

The gene calls are TRBV5-1 and TRBJ2-2; 9 nucleotides match TRBD2. Trimming at V came to 4 bases and at J to 5 bases, leaving 3 bases not matched to a gene. The CDR3 spans 14 residues. Germline CDR1 reads SGHRS; CDR2 reads YFSETQ. In DNA, the CDR3 is TGCGCCAGCAGCATTAGCGGGGGTACCGGGGAGCTGTTTTTT. Its translation is CASSISGGTGELFF. The entire variable domain, with the rest obtained from reference TRBV5-1 and TRBJ2-2, is as follows: KAGVTQTPRYLIKTRGQQVTLSCSPISGHRSVSWYQQTPGQGLQFLFEYFSETQRNKGNFPGRFSGRQFSNSRSEMNVSTLELGDSALYLCASSISGGTGELFFGEGSRLTVL.

The chain joins TRBV7-2 to TRBJ1-5; D gene unclear. Per germline, CDR1 SGHTA and CDR2 FQGNSA. Between the trimmed V and J ends, which lost 1 base and 0 bases, there was a span of 10 bases. The CDR3 contains 16 residues. The CDR3 region has the DNA TGTGCCAGCAGCTTAGTGGGTTCAGGTAGCAATCAGCCCCAGCATTTT. As protein: CASSLVGSGSNQPQHF.

This sequence joins TRBV5-1 and TRBJ2-4; maybe TRBD1 (6 bases). V lost 1 base, J lost 5 bases, and 10 bases lay in between. CDR1 and CDR2 from the germline V gene are SGHRS and YFSETQ. The length of the CDR3 is 14 residues. CDR3 residues: CASSLLYRENIQYF. CDR3 nucleotide sequence: TGCGCCAGCAGCTTGTTGTACAGGGAAAACATTCAGTACTTC.

The chain combines TRBV11-2 with TRBJ1-3; D unclear. The CDR3 extends over 12 amino acids. Per the germline V gene, CDR1 is SGHAT and CDR2 is FQNNGV. V was shortened by 2 bases and J by 7 bases, with 6 bases between the two germline ends. The CDR3 region has the DNA TGTGCCAGCAGCTTAAAAAGCAACACCATATATTTT. This codes for CASSLKSNTIYF.

This clone was recorded a few times. This sequence joins TRBV7-8 and TRBJ1-2; 7 nucleotides agree with TRBD1. CDR1 and CDR2 (germline): SGHVS, FQNEAQ. J was trimmed by 8 bases and V by 5 bases; bases with no gene match: 5. The CDR3 length is 12 residues. The CDR3: CASSPGGPGYTF. CDR3 nucleotide sequence: TGTGCCAGCAGCCCAGGGGGTCCCGGCTACACCTTC.

The chain links TRBV6-1 to TRBJ1-3; possibly TRBD1 for D (5 bases). Trimming removed 7 bases from V and 0 bases from J, with 13 bases in between. The CDR3 is 15 residues long. The germline CDR1 and CDR2 sequences are MNHNS and SASEGT. The DNA of the CDR3 is TGTGCCAGCACCAGAGGACATAGCTCTGGAAACACCATATATTTT. Residues: CASTRGHSSGNTIYF.

This chain links TRBV6-5 with TRBJ2-7; D possibly corresponds to TRBD2 (6 bases). The CDR3 contains 15 residues. Germline CDR1 is MNHEY and CDR2 is SVGAGI. V was cut by 6 bases and J by 4 bases, with 19 bases left in between. CDR3 protein: CASRPVIGTRYEQYF. DNA of the CDR3: TGTGCCAGCAGGCCTGTAATCGGGACTCGATACGAGCAGTACTTC.

The chain employs TRBV19 and TRBJ2-2; D is uncertain. Germline values: CDR1 LNHDA, CDR2 SQIVND (reference sequence). V gave up 5 bases and J gave up 7 bases, with 14 bases separating them. CDR3 length equals 14 residues. CDR3 amino acids: CASSQHRGDGELFF. The CDR3 DNA reads as TGTGCCAGTAGTCAACATCGCGGAGACGGGGAGCTGTTTTTT.

V gene TRBV9 combines with J gene TRBJ1-4; 9 bases align to TRBD1. Germline V gene sequence: CDR1 SGDLS, CDR2 YYNGEE. The CDR3 is 14 residues long. V lost 3 bases, J lost 8 bases, and 5 bases stayed unmatched. The chain's CDR3 is CASSGGQGREKLFF. The CDR3 bases are TGTGCCAGCAGCGGAGGACAGGGGAGGGAAAAACTGTTTTTT. The full variable domain, with the rest looked up from reference TRBV9 and TRBJ1-4, is DSGVTQTPKHLITATGQRVTLRCSPRSGDLSVYWYQQSLDQGLQFLIQYYNGEERAKGNILERFSAQQFPDLHSELNLSSLELGDSALYFCASSGGQGREKLFFGSGTQLSVL.

The J gene is TRBJ1-4, the V gene TRBV9; 7 bases line up with TRBD1. This CDR3 spans 15 amino acids. J was trimmed by 4 bases and V by 4 bases; bases with no gene match: 7. CDR1 is SGDLS and CDR2 is YYNGEE in the germline V gene. Here the CDR3 reads CASSPRDSLNEKLFF. CDR3 DNA: TGTGCCAGCAGCCCACGGGACAGCCTTAATGAAAAACTGTTTTTT.

V is TRBV9 and J is TRBJ1-2; D possibly corresponds to TRBD1 (5 bases). CDR3 length equals 14 residues. Germline V gene lookup returns CDR1 SGDLS and CDR2 YYNGEE. Trimming pared 2 bases from V and 1 base from J, leaving 9 bases between. Here the CDR3 reads CASSVQGFNYGYTF. DNA for the CDR3: TGTGCCAGCAGCGTCCAGGGTTTTAACTATGGCTACACCTTC.

This clone has more than one count but fewer than ten. The chain has TRBV9 and TRBJ2-7; D gene ambiguous. The CDR3 runs 16 residues. V was shortened by 2 bases and J by 3 bases, with 18 bases between the two germline ends. CDR1 and CDR2 from the germline V gene are SGDLS and YYNGEE. This CDR3 reads CASSVHPLHQIYEQYF. The CDR3 nucleotides read TGTGCCAGCAGCGTCCACCCGTTACACCAAATCTACGAGCAGTACTTC.

The V call is TRBV11-1, the J call TRBJ1-1, with no clear D. V was clipped by 5 bases and J by 7 bases, with 14 bases between them. The CDR3 contains 13 residues. Germline assignment: CDR1 SGHAT and CDR2 FQDESV (reference sequence). CDR3 region: CASSPGDPFEAFF. The CDR3 DNA sequence: TGTGCCAGCAGCCCGGGTGACCCCTTTGAAGCTTTCTTT.

Here the CDR3 DNA reads TGTGCCAGCAGCCGGGGAAGCCCCCGTGCGGCCAACGTCCTGACTTTC. It codes for CASSRGSPRAANVLTF. The genes are TRBV5-8 and TRBJ2-6, with D possibly being TRBD2 (5 bases). Germline V lookup: CDR1 SGHTS, CDR2 YDEGEE. This CDR3 is 16 amino acids long. V was trimmed by 4 bases and J by 6 bases, leaving 17 bases between them.

V gene TRBV19 combines with J gene TRBJ1-4, with D uncertain. The V and J ends lost 8 bases and 10 bases respectively, with 17 bases between them. The CDR3 runs to 13 residues. Germline V gene sequence: CDR1 LNHDA, CDR2 SQIVND (reference sequence). The chain's CDR3 is CASRPMDWRKLFF. The DNA for the CDR3 is TGTGCCAGTCGCCCCATGGATTGGAGAAAACTGTTTTTT.

This clone was picked up a small number of times. The genes are TRBV19 and TRBJ1-4; 9 bases map to TRBD1. With V trimmed by 3 bases and J by 3 bases, 5 bases remained unmatched. CDR3 length: 16 residues. The germline CDR1 and CDR2 sequences are LNHDA and SQIVND (reference sequence). CDR3 DNA sequence: TGTGCCAGTAGTATTGGGACAGGGAAAGCTAATGAAAAACTGTTTTTT. Translated: CASSIGTGKANEKLFF.

The chain employs TRBV21-1 and TRBJ1-5. TRBV21-1 is a pseudogene. The CDR3 runs to 14 residues. In DNA form, the CDR3 reads TGTGCCAGCAGCAAACTAATCCCTTGGCAGCCCCAGCATTTT. Its translation: CASSKLIPWQPQHF.

CDR3 amino acids: CASSQDPGYRTPYTDTQYF. DNA for the CDR3: TGTGCCAGCAGCCAAGATCCCGGTTATAGGACTCCATACACAGATACGCAGTATTTT. The J gene is TRBJ2-3, the V gene TRBV4-2; maybe TRBD2 (5 bases). This CDR3 has 19 residues. Germline CDR1 reads LGHNA; CDR2 reads YNFKEQ. The germline V and J ends were trimmed by 0 bases and 2 bases, with 21 bases remaining between them.

The genes are TRBV21-1 and TRBJ2-7; the table assigns TRBD1, which was not confirmed against the DNA. TRBV21-1 is a recognized pseudogene. The CDR3 totals 17 residues. The CDR3 DNA reads TGTGCCAGCAGCAATATCGTCGACAGGTGGGTGCCCTACGAGCAGTACTTC. This codes for CASSNIVDRWVPYEQYF.

This clone was seen a handful of times. This CDR3 is CAIAQGSNEKLFF. For the CDR3, the DNA is TGTGCCATCGCACAGGGTTCTAATGAAAAACTGTTTTTT. The chain carries TRBV10-3 and TRBJ1-4; maybe TRBD1 (6 bases). CDR1 and CDR2 from the germline V gene are ENHRY and SYGVKD. This CDR3 contains 13 residues. Trimming pared 8 bases from V and 3 bases from J, leaving 10 bases between.

This rearrangement joins TRBV7-2 to TRBJ2-5; a possible D gene is TRBD1 (5 bases). This CDR3 has 15 amino acids. V lost 2 bases to trimming and J lost 2 bases, with 12 bases between them. Germline-derived CDR1 and CDR2 are SGHTA and FQGNSA. The DNA for the CDR3 is TGTGCCAGCAGCTTACAACCAGGGCGACAAGAGACCCAGTACTTC. Its protein is CASSLQPGRQETQYF.

The chain couples TRBV7-9 to TRBJ1-4; D not certain. The CDR3 has 14 amino acids. The germline V gene encodes CDR1 SEHNR and CDR2 FQNEAQ (reference sequence). Deletions cut 3 bases from V and 2 bases from J, with 7 bases between. This CDR3 is CASSLAGTNEKLFF. Written as DNA, the CDR3 is TGTGCCAGCAGCTTGGCTGGCACTAATGAAAAACTGTTTTTT.

V and J are TRBV7-9 and TRBJ1-1, with TRBD1 identical over 10 bases. The CDR3 spans 17 residues. With 5 bases clipped from V and 5 bases from J, the junction kept 14 bases outside the gene matches. Germline values: CDR1 SEHNR, CDR2 FQNEAQ (reference sequence). CDR3 nucleotide sequence: TGTGCCAGCAGCACCCGCGGGACAGGGGTCTCGGGGACTGAAGCTTTCTTT. It yields the protein CASSTRGTGVSGTEAFF.

This chain uses TRBV9 with TRBJ2-1, with 8 bases aligning to TRBD2. The CDR3 length is 15 residues. The trim removed 0 bases at V and 7 bases at J, leaving 6 bases unmatched. CDR1 is SGDLS and CDR2 is YYNGEE in the germline V gene. The CDR3 reads CASSVGPGGQNEQFF. For the CDR3, the DNA is TGTGCCAGCAGCGTAGGGCCGGGGGGGCAGAATGAGCAGTTCTTC. Based on the CDR3 plus reference TRBV9 and TRBJ2-1, the full variable domain is DSGVTQTPKHLITATGQRVTLRCSPRSGDLSVYWYQQSLDQGLQFLIQYYNGEERAKGNILERFSAQQFPDLHSELNLSSLELGDSALYFCASSVGPGGQNEQFFGPGTRLTVL.

This clone showed up just a few times. The CDR3 sequence is CASSSTRTGELFF. CDR3 in DNA: TGTGCCAGCTCAAGTACTAGGACCGGGGAGCTGTTTTTT. The chain uses TRBV18 and TRBJ2-2; a possible D gene is TRBD2 (5 bases). Germline CDR1 and CDR2: KGHSH and LQKENI. There are 13 residues in the CDR3. The germline V and J ends were trimmed by 5 bases and 5 bases, with 9 bases remaining between them.

The chain combines TRBV4-3 with TRBJ2-7, with 7 bases identical to TRBD2. Looked up from germline, CDR1 is LGHNA and CDR2 is YSLEER. With V trimmed by 3 bases and J by 3 bases, 2 bases remained unmatched. The CDR3 has 13 amino acids. The CDR3 nucleotides read TGCGCCAGCAGCCAGGCGGGGGACTACGAGCAGTACTTC. It codes for CASSQAGDYEQYF.

CDR3 residues: CASSRLAGINYEQYF. The CDR3 nucleotides read TGTGCCAGCAGCCGACTAGCGGGGATTAACTACGAGCAGTACTTC. The rearrangement links TRBV7-2 to TRBJ2-7; the match to TRBD2 covers 11 bases. Germline CDR1 SGHTA, CDR2 FQGNSA. The CDR3 is 15 amino acids. J lost 3 bases, V lost 5 bases, and 6 bases had no gene match.